This entry lists 20 T cell receptor beta chains sequenced from one sample in a study of blood T cell repertoires in COVID-19. Data came from immunoSEQ multiplex PCR; TCRdb stores just in-frame clones and leaves some out. Found here are a few hundred thousand clones, 65% to 90% of them singletons; the top ten hold 4.4%. What was sequenced was peripheral blood. Every receptor here comes from a man over 45 with acute or convalescent COVID-19.

The chain combines TRBV18 with TRBJ2-5; D unclear. Per germline, CDR1 KGHSH and CDR2 LQKENI. Trimming shortened V by 1 base and J by 2 bases, and 11 bases separated the two germline ends. The CDR3 contains 15 residues. The CDR3 sequence: CASSPRRRQQETQYF. CDR3 bases: TGTGCCAGCTCACCACGTCGGCGGCAACAAGAGACCCAGTACTTC. The complete variable domain, with remaining parts taken from reference TRBV18 and TRBJ2-5, reads NAGVMQNPRHLVRRRGQEARLRCSPMKGHSHVYWYRQLPEEGLKFMVYLQKENIIDESGMPKERFSAEFPKEGPSILRIQQVVRGDSAAYFCASSPRRRQQETQYFGPGTRLLVL.

This chain uses TRBV7-9 with TRBJ1-1; TRBD1 aligns across 10 bases. The CDR3 is 15 residues long. Germline CDR1 reads SEHNR; CDR2 reads FQNEAQ (reference sequence). V was clipped by 4 bases and J by 1 base; unmatched bases: 3. The CDR3 sequence is CASSSGQGRNTEAFF. DNA of the CDR3: TGTGCCAGCAGCTCGGGACAGGGGAGGAACACTGAAGCTTTCTTT.

The chain has TRBV2 and TRBJ2-7, with D possibly TRBD2 on 7 matching bases. V shed 2 bases and J shed 2 bases, with 13 bases lying between them. Germline V lookup: CDR1 SNHLY, CDR2 FYNNEI. The length of the CDR3 is 15 residues. The CDR3 loop reads CASSEIGGETYEQYF. In DNA, the CDR3 is TGTGCCAGCAGTGAAATAGGGGGGGAAACCTACGAGCAGTACTTC.

V usage is TRBV25-1 and J usage is TRBJ2-3; TRBD2 matches 8 bases. The CDR3 totals 14 residues. Trimming cost V 4 bases and J 5 bases; bases outside gene matches: 5. CDR1 and CDR2 (germline): MGHDK, SYGVNS. The CDR3 coding sequence is TGTGCCAGCAGTGCGCGGGGGGTCGTAGATACGCAGTATTTT. It encodes CASSARGVVDTQYF.

V usage is TRBV9 and J usage is TRBJ2-1; 8 nucleotides agree with TRBD2. This CDR3 region has 15 residues. CDR1 and CDR2 from the germline V gene are SGDLS and YYNGEE. V was pared by 0 bases and J by 6 bases, with 5 bases of the junction left unmatched. The CDR3 DNA reads TGTGCCAGCAGCGTAGCGGGGGGGCGGGGCAATGAGCAGTTCTTC. It translates to CASSVAGGRGNEQFF.

The V call is TRBV29-1, the J call TRBJ1-1; D gene ambiguous. The germline gives CDR1 SQVTM, CDR2 ANQGSEA. The CDR3 has 13 amino acids. With 4 bases removed from V and 0 bases from J, the gap between germline ends came to 9 bases. The DNA for the CDR3 is TGCAGCGTTGTACAGCAGTTGAACACTGAAGCTTTCTTT. Its protein is CSVVQQLNTEAFF.

This chain connects TRBV3-1 (or the pseudogene TRBV3-2) to TRBJ1-1; D unresolved. The germline gives CDR1 LGHDT, CDR2 YNNKEL (reference sequence). The CDR3 sequence is 14 residues long. Trimming took off 4 bases at V and 1 base at J, with 10 bases between the two ends. This chain's CDR3 is CASSPRGENTEAFF. The CDR3, as DNA: TGTGCCAGCAGCCCCCGGGGAGAGAACACTGAAGCTTTCTTT.

This chain uses TRBV27 with TRBJ1-2, with a possible D match to TRBD1 (5 bases). Per the germline V gene, CDR1 is MNHEY and CDR2 is SMNVEV (reference sequence). Trimming took 2 bases from V and 4 from J, leaving 17 bases between them. The CDR3 spans 16 residues. CDR3 protein: CASSLRQGTAAYGYTF. The CDR3 region has the DNA TGTGCCAGCAGTTTAAGGCAGGGAACAGCTGCCTATGGCTACACCTTC.

V usage is TRBV3-1 (or the pseudogene TRBV3-2) and J usage is TRBJ2-3; 8 bases match TRBD1. Germline assignment: CDR1 LGHDT and CDR2 YNNKEL (reference sequence). With 4 bases clipped from V and 3 bases from J, the junction kept 6 bases outside the gene matches. This CDR3 is built from 15 residues. The CDR3 sequence: CASSPRTGWTDTQYF. The CDR3 nucleotides read TGTGCCAGCAGCCCCCGGACAGGGTGGACAGATACGCAGTATTTT.

The rearrangement joins TRBV11-2 to TRBJ1-1; D gene ambiguous. Trimming pared 5 bases from V and 3 bases from J, leaving 10 bases between. Per germline, CDR1 SGHAT and CDR2 FQNNGV. The CDR3 spans 13 residues. The CDR3 loop is CASSRISYTEAFF. CDR3 bases: TGTGCCAGCAGCCGTATCTCGTACACTGAAGCTTTCTTT.

The V gene is TRBV5-1, the J gene TRBJ1-1; D is unclear. The CDR3 has 15 residues. Germline assignment: CDR1 SGHRS and CDR2 YFSETQ. V dropped 0 bases and J dropped 5 bases, with 14 bases sitting between them. CDR3 sequence: CASSLATHTGTEAFF. CDR3 DNA sequence: TGCGCCAGCAGCTTGGCCACGCACACGGGGACTGAAGCTTTCTTT.

This chain connects TRBV29-1 to TRBJ2-1; D possibly corresponds to TRBD1 (6 bases). Germline CDR1 is SQVTM and CDR2 is ANQGSEA. CDR3 length: 13 residues. Trimming took 4 bases from V and 5 from J, leaving 12 bases between them. The CDR3 coding sequence is TGCAGCGTTGTCGCGACAGGACACAATGAGCAGTTCTTC. Its translation: CSVVATGHNEQFF.

The chain has TRBV19 and TRBJ1-1; 7 bases are shared with TRBD1. Germline V gene lookup returns CDR1 LNHDA and CDR2 SQIVND (reference sequence). The CDR3 is 13 residues long. V lost 6 bases, J lost 5 bases, and 6 bases stayed unmatched. CDR3 DNA: TGTGCCAGTAGCCCTGGGACAGCGACTGAAGCTTTCTTT. Amino acid sequence: CASSPGTATEAFF.

J is TRBJ1-2 and V is TRBV28; 7 nucleotides line up with TRBD1. CDR1 MDHEN and CDR2 SYDVKM come from the germline V gene. V trimming: 8 bases; J trimming: 5 bases; junction bases outside the gene matches: 5. The CDR3 has 12 amino acids. The CDR3 coding sequence is TGTGCCAGCGAACAGGGGTTTTATGGCTACACCTTC. Its translation is CASEQGFYGYTF.

The V call is TRBV20-1, the J call TRBJ1-3, with a weak D call TRBD1 (6 bases). V lost 3 bases and J lost 2, with 8 bases in between. The CDR3 covers 13 residues. CDR1 is DFQATT, CDR2 SNEGSKA, per germline (reference sequence). The CDR3 coding sequence is TGCAGTGCTAGTAAGGGGGCTGGAAACACCATATATTTT. It translates to CSASKGAGNTIYF.

This chain uses TRBV4-1 with TRBJ2-7; weak D call: TRBD1 (6 bases). Germline CDR1 reads MGHRA; CDR2 reads YSYEKL. Trimming shortened V by 5 bases and J by 0 bases, and 11 bases separated the two germline ends. The CDR3 loop spans 14 amino acids. The CDR3 is CASSFRGGSYEQYF. CDR3 DNA sequence: TGCGCCAGCAGCTTTCGAGGGGGCTCCTACGAGCAGTACTTC.

In this sample, this clone turned up once. V gene TRBV5-4 combines with J gene TRBJ1-4; no clear D. Trimming left V 0 bases short and J 8 bases short, with 14 bases between. CDR1 SGHNT and CDR2 YYREEE come from the germline V gene (reference sequence). The CDR3 runs 15 residues. Here the CDR3 reads CASSLGVTRGEKLFF. The CDR3 DNA reads as TGTGCCAGCAGCTTGGGGGTGACCCGAGGGGAAAAACTGTTTTTT.

This sequence joins TRBV4-1 and TRBJ2-3, with 8 nucleotides matching TRBD2. The V gene end was trimmed by 2 bases and the J gene end by 5 bases; junction bases not matched to a gene: 9. The CDR3 covers 16 residues. From germline, CDR1 is MGHRA and CDR2 YSYEKL. The chain's CDR3 is CASSQKKSGGRDTQYF. The CDR3 nucleotides read TGCGCCAGCAGCCAAAAAAAGTCGGGGGGGAGAGATACGCAGTATTTT.

The V gene is TRBV6-5, the J gene TRBJ1-2, with D possibly being TRBD1 (5 bases). This CDR3 has 13 amino acids. CDR1 is MNHEY, CDR2 SVGAGI, per germline. Trimming shortened V by 3 bases and J by 5 bases, and 10 bases separated the two germline ends. The CDR3 DNA is TGTGCCAGCAGTTATGAAGCAGGGTATGGCTACACCTTC. Translated, it gives CASSYEAGYGYTF.

The CDR3 DNA sequence: TGTGCCAGCAGCCCTACTAGCGGGGGTCCCCTGGGGGAGCAGTACTTC. Its protein product is CASSPTSGGPLGEQYF. The V call is TRBV7-9, the J call TRBJ2-7; TRBD2 agrees at 11 bases. This CDR3 is 16 amino acids long. The trim removed 5 bases at V and 7 bases at J, leaving 13 bases unmatched. The germline V gene encodes CDR1 SEHNR and CDR2 FQNEAQ (reference sequence).